This TCR beta chain was sequenced for a study of blood T cells in healthy people across ages. Findings and limits, study-wide: With age, beta diversity per million T cells declined roughly linearly, significantly by approximately 40.

Using a J-beta primer mix together with a sample-barcoded 5' primer, a second PCR was run for about 7 to 12 cycles. A 12-random-nucleotide template-switch adaptor tagged each cDNA molecule. TCRdb recomputed calls from the 5' RACE reads with MiXCR, one row per CDR3 protein. The profile shows some 560,000 distinct CDR3 sequences, over 25% of them singletons. Germline-derived CDR1 and CDR2 are MNHNY and SVGAGI (reference sequence). V lost 6 bases, J lost 8 bases, and 10 bases lay in between. The CDR3 sequence is 12 residues long. Comment on this clonotype: Its specificity is unknown.

The same data also went into a second study, on T cells of mothers and their children.

The genes are TRBV6-6 and TRBJ2-2, with unresolved D. This TCR derives from a boy aged 2 to 10 in good health. The sequenced sample consisted of blood. CDR3 protein: CASSPDRGELFF. In DNA form, the CDR3 reads TGTGCCAGCAGCCCAGATAGGGGGGAGCTGTTTTTT.